This T cell receptor (beta chain) was captured by sequencing in a study of OX40 agonist ivuxolimab in advanced cancers. Study results and limitations: Relative to CD4+ cells, CD8+ T cells on average had more expanded clones. Doses of 0.1 to 3.0 mg/kg were accompanied by clonal expansion of CD4+ and CD8+ blood T cells by week 6. Several nonresponders also turned out to have low normalized T-cell clonal expansion.

Per the germline V gene, CDR1 is LGHNA and CDR2 is YNFKEQ. The CDR3 extends over 18 amino acids. Trimming removed 0 bases at V and 6 bases at J, with 21 bases between. The assay was immunoSEQ multiplex PCR, and TCRdb's table has in-frame clones only and misses some. The profile shows some 61,000 clones, about 77% of them singletons. About this clone itself: Its specificity is unknown.

The chain recombines TRBV4-2 with TRBJ1-5; TRBD1 is a possible D gene (5 bases). This TCR was sampled from an adult with an advanced solid tumor such as melanoma, head and neck, liver or kidney cancer. This sample comprised CD4+ or CD8+ T cells sorted from blood, obtained in a trial of the OX40 agonist ivuxolimab. This chain's CDR3 is CASSQDQSSGRRGQPQHF. The CDR3 coding sequence is TGTGCCAGCAGCCAAGACCAATCCTCGGGGAGGAGGGGTCAGCCCCAGCATTTT.